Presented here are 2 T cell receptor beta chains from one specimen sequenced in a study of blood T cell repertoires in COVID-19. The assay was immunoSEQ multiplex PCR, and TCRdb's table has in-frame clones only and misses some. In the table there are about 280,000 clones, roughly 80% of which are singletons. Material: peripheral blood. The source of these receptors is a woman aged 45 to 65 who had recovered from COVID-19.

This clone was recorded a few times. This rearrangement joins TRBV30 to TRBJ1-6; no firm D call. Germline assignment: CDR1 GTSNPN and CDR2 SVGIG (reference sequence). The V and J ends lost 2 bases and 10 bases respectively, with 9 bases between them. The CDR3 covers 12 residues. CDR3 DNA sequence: TGTGCCTGGAGTAGAGCGGGATCACCCCTCCACTTT. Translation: CAWSRAGSPLHF.

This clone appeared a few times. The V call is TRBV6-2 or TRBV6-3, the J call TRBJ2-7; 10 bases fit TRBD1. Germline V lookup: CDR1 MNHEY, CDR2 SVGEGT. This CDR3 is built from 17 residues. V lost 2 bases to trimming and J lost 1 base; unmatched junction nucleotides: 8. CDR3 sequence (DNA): TGTGCCAGCAGTTACCTCCCCCGGGACAGGGGTTCCTACGAGCAGTACTTC. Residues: CASSYLPRDRGSYEQYF.